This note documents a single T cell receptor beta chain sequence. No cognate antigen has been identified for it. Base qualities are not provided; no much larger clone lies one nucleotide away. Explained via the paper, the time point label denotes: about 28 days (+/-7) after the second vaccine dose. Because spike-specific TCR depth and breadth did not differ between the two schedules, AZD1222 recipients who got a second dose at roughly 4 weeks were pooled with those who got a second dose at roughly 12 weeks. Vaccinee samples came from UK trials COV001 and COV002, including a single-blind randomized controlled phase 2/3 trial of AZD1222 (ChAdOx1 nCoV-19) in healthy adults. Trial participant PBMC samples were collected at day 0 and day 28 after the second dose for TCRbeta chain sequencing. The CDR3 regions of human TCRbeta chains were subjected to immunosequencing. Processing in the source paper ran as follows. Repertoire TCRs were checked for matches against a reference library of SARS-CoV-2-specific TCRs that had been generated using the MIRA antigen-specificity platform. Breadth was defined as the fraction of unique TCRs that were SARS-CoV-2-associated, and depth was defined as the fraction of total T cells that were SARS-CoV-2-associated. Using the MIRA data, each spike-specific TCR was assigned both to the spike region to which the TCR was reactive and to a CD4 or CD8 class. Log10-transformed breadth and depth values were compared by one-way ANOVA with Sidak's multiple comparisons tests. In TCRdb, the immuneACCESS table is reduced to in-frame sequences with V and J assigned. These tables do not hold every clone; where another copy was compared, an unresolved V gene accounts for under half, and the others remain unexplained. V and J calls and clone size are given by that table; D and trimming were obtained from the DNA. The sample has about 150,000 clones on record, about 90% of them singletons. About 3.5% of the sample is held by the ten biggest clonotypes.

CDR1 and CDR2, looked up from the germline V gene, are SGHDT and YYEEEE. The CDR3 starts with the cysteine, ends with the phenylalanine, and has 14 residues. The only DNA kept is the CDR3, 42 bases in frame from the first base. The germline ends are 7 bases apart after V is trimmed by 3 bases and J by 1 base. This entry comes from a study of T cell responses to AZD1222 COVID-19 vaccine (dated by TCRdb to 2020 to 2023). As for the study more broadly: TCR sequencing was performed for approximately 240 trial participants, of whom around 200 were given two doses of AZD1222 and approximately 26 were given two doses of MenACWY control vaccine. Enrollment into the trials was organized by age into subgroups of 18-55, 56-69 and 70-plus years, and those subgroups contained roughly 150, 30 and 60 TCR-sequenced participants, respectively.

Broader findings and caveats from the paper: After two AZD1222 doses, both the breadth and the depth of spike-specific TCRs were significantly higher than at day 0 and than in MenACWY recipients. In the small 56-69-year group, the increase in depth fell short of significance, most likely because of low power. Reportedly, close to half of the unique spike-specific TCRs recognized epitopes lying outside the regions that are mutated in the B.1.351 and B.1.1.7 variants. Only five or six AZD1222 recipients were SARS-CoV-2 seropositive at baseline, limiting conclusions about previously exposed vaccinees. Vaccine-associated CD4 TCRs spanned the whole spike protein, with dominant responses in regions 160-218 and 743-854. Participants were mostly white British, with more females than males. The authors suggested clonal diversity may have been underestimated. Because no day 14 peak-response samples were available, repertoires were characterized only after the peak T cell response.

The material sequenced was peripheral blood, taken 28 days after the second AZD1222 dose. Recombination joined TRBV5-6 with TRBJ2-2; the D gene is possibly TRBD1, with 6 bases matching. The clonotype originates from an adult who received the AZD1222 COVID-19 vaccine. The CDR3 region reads CASSWDKNTGELFF. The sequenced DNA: TGTGCCAGCAGCTGGGACAAGAACACCGGGGAGCTGTTTTTT. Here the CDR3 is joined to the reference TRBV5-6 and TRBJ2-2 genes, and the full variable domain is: DAGVTQSPTHLIKTRGQQVTLRCSPKSGHDTVSWYQQALGQGPQFIFQYYEEEERQRGNFPDRFSGHQFPNYSSELNVNALLLGDSALYLCASSWDKNTGELFFGEGSRLTVL.